This T cell receptor beta chain was captured by sequencing in a study of blood T cell repertoires in COVID-19 (dated by TCRdb to 2020 to 2021). Regarding the study in general: The collaborator samples originated in the United States, Italy and Spain and spanned the acute and convalescent phases of COVID-19. The prospective study material was composed of cDNA or gDNA derived from T cells, B-cell-depleted T cells, or PBMCs. Deeply sampled blood TCRbeta repertoires from subjects exposed to, actively infected with, or recovered from COVID-19 were included in the dataset. The repertoires were made available in a free public database intended to serve as a resource for research on the immune response to SARS-CoV-2. Samples were obtained from the ongoing ImmuneRACE study (first 160 participants) and from over 1,000 subjects provided by 6 global collaborators. Sample metadata almost always included a de-identified subject ID, COVID-19 status, age in years and sex. Where available, HLA class I and class II types were taken from metadata supplied by the sample provider and were not determined by assay-based typing.

CDR1 and CDR2, per the germline V gene (reference sequence), are MNHEY and SMNVEV. From the cysteine through the phenylalanine, the CDR3 covers 16 amino acids. Just the 48-base CDR3 DNA is kept, in frame starting at base 1. After removal of 6 bases from V and 5 bases from J, the junction retains 9 bases not matched to a gene. TCRbeta CDR3 regions were amplified from genomic DNA by means of the immunoSEQ Assay, a bias-controlled multiplex PCR. Processing in the source paper ran as follows. The number of nucleated cells in each sample was estimated from the amplification of reference gene primers within the assay. To quantify the absolute abundance of each unique TCRbeta CDR3 rearrangement, sequence reads were collapsed and filtered. For each sample, productive Simpson clonality was calculated as the square root of Simpson's diversity index over productive rearrangements. TCRdb mirrors the immuneACCESS table, restricted to in-frame sequences. Some clones are absent from its copies; in checked studies, under half trace to an unresolved V gene, and the reason for the others is unknown. The DNA gave D and trimming, while V, J and clone size come from that table. This sample comprises a few hundred thousand clones, 70% to 90% of them detected only once. Clones ranked in the top ten supply around 3% of the sample.

Remarks on this clone: Its antigen is still unknown. There are no base qualities to consult, and no much larger clone falls within one base.

Results and caveats for the whole study, not just this receptor: The quantity of clinical and demographic metadata differed by source and by participant and was supplied without curation.

Collaborating institutions collected whole blood in K2EDTA tubes following their own protocols. For TCRbeta analysis, collaborators shipped samples as frozen whole blood, isolated PBMCs, or DNA extracted from either of those sample types. This receptor chain uses TRBV27 and TRBJ1-6, with TRBD1 identical over 8 junction bases. Material: peripheral blood. This TCR derives from a woman aged 30 to 39 with active or convalescent COVID-19. The CDR3 reads CASRSDRAPNNSPLHF. The base sequence is TGTGCCAGCAGATCGGACAGGGCGCCGAATAATTCACCCCTCCACTTT.